The clone carrying this T cell receptor beta chain was counted between two and nine times. The V segment lost 7 bases and the J segment 6 bases; nucleotides outside the gene matches: 11. Germline values: CDR1 SQVTM, CDR2 ANQGSEA. This CDR3 region has 13 residues. The sample comes from a study of blood T cell repertoires in COVID-19. Study details: COVID-19 samples from acute and convalescent phases originated in the United States, Italy and Spain.

As handled by the study authors: Cell counts per sample came from amplifying reference gene primers. Assay used: immunoSEQ multiplex PCR; TCRdb lists only in-frame clones, some missing. V and J calls and clone size follow that table, whereas D and trimming were derived from the DNA. The repertoire has tens of thousands of clones, 75% to 85% of them found once; the top ten carry 15% to 17%. This clonotype originated in a human donor in a cohort sampled during active COVID-19. The chain joins TRBV29-1 to TRBJ1-1; 7 bases are a match to TRBD1. Sequenced: peripheral blood. CDR3 sequence reads: CSATTGDRPEAFF. The CDR3 DNA follows: TGCAGCGCCACTACAGGGGATCGGCCTGAAGCTTTCTTT.